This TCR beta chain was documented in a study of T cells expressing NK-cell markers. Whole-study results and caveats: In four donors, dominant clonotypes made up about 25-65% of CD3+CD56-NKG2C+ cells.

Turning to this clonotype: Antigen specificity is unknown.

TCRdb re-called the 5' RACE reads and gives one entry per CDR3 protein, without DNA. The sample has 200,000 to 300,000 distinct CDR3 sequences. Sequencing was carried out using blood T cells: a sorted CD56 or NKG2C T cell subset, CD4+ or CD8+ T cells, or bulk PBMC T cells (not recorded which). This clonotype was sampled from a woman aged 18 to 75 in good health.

CDR3 protein: CATRGAGGTEAFF. The V gene is TRBV15, the J gene TRBJ1-1. CDR1 and CDR2 from the germline V gene are LNHNV and YYDKDF (reference sequence). This CDR3 has 13 amino acids.